This T cell receptor beta chain was identified in a study of blood T cell repertoires in COVID-19 (dated by TCRdb to 2018 to 2021). In terms of the full investigation: Samples from collaborators originated in the United States, Italy and Spain and spanned both the acute and convalescent phases of COVID-19. Subjects who had been exposed to COVID-19, were actively infected with it, or had recovered from it provided the deeply sampled blood TCRbeta repertoires that made up the dataset. The prospective study material was composed of cDNA or gDNA derived from T cells, B-cell-depleted T cells, or PBMCs. Samples came from the ongoing ImmuneRACE study (first 160 participants) plus 1,254 subjects from 6 global collaborators. Nearly every sample came with metadata listing a de-identified subject ID, COVID-19 status, age in years and sex. Where HLA class I and class II types were available, the types were taken from metadata supplied by the sample provider, not from assay-based typing. The repertoires were made available in a free public database intended to serve as a resource for research on the immune response to SARS-CoV-2.

Findings and caveats that apply to the study as a whole: The quantity of clinical and demographic metadata differed by source and by participant and was supplied without curation.

TCRbeta CDR3 regions were amplified from genomic DNA by means of the immunoSEQ Assay, a bias-controlled multiplex PCR. The study's own analysis went as follows. Within the assay, amplification of reference gene primers was used to estimate how many nucleated cells each sample contained. To quantify the absolute abundance of each unique TCRbeta CDR3 rearrangement, sequence reads were collapsed and filtered. Productive Simpson clonality was computed per sample as the square root of Simpson's diversity index over productive rearrangements. The immuneACCESS repertoire file appears here via TCRdb, limited to in-frame rearrangements. These files lack a portion of the clones; in checked studies, under half of the deficit traces to unresolved V genes, and the cause of the others is not known. The D gene and trimming were derived from the DNA, and the V and J assignments and clone size from that table. This sample comprises about 300,000 clones, 83% of them detected only once. 8.5% to 9.5% of the sample rests with the top ten.

Samples from volunteer blood donors who had recovered from COVID-19 were contributed by a second Seattle source. Each collaborating institution followed its own protocols to collect whole blood in K2EDTA tubes. For TCRbeta analysis, collaborators shipped samples as frozen whole blood, isolated PBMCs, or DNA extracted from either of those sample types. Ends trimmed: V by 5 bases, J by 3 bases; bases unmatched to a gene: 11. Based on the germline V gene (reference sequence), the CDR1 and CDR2 sequences are LNHDA and SQIVND. Inclusive of the bounding cysteine and phenylalanine, the CDR3 is 16 residues long. The DNA shown is the 48-base CDR3, in frame from base 1. This clone was detected only once. Its antigen is unknown. The record has no base qualities; no much larger clone is one base away.

This chain is built from TRBV19 and TRBJ2-7; TRBD1 fits 9 bases in the junction. This receptor was identified in a woman aged 45-60 years who had recovered from COVID-19. The sample consisted of peripheral blood. CDR3 protein: CASSPSRDRDFYEQYF. The nucleotide sequence is TGTGCCAGTAGTCCCAGCCGGGACAGGGACTTCTACGAGCAGTACTTC.